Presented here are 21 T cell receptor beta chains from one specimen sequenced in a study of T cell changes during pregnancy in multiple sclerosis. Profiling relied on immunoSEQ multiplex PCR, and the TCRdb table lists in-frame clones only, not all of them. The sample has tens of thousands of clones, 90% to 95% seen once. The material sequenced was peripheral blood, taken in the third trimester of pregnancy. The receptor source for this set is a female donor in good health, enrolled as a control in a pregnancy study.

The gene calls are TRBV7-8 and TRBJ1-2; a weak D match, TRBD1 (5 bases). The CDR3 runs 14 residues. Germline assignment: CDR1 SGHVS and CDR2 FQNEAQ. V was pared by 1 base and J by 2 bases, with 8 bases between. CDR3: CASSLEAGNYGYTF. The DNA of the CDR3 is TGTGCCAGCAGCTTAGAAGCAGGGAACTATGGCTACACCTTC.

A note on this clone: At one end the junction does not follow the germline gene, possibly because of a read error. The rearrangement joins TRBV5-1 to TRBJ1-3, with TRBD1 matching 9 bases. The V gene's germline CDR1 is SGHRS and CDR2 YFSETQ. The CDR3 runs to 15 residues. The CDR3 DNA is TGCGCCAGCAGGTTGGGACAGGGTTCTGGAAACACCATATATTTT. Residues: CASRLGQGSGNTIYF.

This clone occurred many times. This CDR3 is CASSQSRGNQPQHF. CDR3 coding DNA: TGCGCCAGCAGTCAATCCAGGGGCAATCAGCCCCAGCATTTT. The chain employs TRBV23-1 and TRBJ1-5, with D possibly TRBD1 on 5 matching bases. TRBV23-1 is classed as an ORF, of uncertain function. V dropped 0 bases and J dropped 2 bases, with 5 bases sitting between them. CDR3 length: 14 amino acids.

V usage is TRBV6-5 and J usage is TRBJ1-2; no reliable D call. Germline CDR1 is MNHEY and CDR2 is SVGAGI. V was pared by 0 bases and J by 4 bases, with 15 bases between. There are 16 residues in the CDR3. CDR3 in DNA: TGTGCCAGCAGTTACTCGATCGGCCAGACTCTCTATGGCTACACCTTC. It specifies CASSYSIGQTLYGYTF.

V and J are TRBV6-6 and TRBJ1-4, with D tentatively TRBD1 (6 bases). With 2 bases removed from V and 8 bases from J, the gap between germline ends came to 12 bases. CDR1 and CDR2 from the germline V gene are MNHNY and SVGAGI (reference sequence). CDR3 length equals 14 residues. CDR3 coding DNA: TGTGCCAGCAGTTACAACAGGGTGGGAGAAAAACTGTTTTTT. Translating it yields CASSYNRVGEKLFF.

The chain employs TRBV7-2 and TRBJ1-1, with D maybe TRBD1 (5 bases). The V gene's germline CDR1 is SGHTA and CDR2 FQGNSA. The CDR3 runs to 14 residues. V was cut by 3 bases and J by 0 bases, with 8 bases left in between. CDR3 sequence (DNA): TGTGCCAGCAGCTTTCAGGGTATGAACACTGAAGCTTTCTTT. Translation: CASSFQGMNTEAFF.

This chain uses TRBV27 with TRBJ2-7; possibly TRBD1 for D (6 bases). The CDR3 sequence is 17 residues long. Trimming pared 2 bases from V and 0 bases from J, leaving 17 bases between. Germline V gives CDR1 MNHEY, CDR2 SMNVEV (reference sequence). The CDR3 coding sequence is TGTGCCAGCAGTTTAGCCTTCAGGGGCCGGAACTCCTACGAGCAGTACTTC. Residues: CASSLAFRGRNSYEQYF.

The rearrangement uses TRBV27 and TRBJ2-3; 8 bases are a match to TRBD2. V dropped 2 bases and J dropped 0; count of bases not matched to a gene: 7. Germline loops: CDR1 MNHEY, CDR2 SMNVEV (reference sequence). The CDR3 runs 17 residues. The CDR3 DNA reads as TGTGCCAGCAGTTTAGCAGCGGGGGCCTCTAGCACAGATACGCAGTATTTT. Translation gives CASSLAAGASSTDTQYF.

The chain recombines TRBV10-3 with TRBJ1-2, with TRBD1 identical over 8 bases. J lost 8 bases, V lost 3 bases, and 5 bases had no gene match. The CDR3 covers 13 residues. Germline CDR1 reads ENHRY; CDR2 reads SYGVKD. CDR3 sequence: CAISDKQGEGYTF. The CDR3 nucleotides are TGTGCCATCAGTGATAAACAGGGGGAAGGCTACACCTTC.

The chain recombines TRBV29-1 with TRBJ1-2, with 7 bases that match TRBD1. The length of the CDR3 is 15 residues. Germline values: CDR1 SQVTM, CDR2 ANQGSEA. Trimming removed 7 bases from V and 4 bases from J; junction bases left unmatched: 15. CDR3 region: CSAQLQGGLVYGYTF. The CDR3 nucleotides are TGCAGCGCTCAATTGCAGGGGGGACTAGTCTATGGCTACACCTTC.

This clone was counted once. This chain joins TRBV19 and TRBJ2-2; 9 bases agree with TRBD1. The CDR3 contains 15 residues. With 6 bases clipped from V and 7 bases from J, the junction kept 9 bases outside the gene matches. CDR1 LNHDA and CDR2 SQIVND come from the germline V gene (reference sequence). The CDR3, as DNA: TGTGCCAGTAGGCGCTCGGGACAGGGCATCGGGGAGCTGTTTTTT. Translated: CASRRSGQGIGELFF.

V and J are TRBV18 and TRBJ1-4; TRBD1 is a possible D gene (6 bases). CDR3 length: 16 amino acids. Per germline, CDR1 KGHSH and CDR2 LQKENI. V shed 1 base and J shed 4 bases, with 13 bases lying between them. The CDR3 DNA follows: TGTGCCAGCTCACCACAATGGGGGCAGGTTAATGAAAAACTGTTTTTT. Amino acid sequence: CASSPQWGQVNEKLFF.

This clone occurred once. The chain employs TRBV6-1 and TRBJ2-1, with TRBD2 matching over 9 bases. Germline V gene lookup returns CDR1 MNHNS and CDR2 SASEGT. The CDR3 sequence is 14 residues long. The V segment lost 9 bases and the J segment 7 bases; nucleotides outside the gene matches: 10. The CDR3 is CASLAGSPGNEQFF. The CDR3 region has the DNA TGTGCCAGTCTAGCGGGGTCCCCTGGGAATGAGCAGTTCTTC.

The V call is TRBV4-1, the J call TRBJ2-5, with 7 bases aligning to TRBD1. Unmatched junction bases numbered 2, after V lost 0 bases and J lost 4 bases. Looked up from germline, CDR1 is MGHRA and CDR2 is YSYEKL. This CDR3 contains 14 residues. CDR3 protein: CASSQDYRGETQYF. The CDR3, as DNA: TGCGCCAGCAGCCAAGATTACAGGGGAGAGACCCAGTACTTC.

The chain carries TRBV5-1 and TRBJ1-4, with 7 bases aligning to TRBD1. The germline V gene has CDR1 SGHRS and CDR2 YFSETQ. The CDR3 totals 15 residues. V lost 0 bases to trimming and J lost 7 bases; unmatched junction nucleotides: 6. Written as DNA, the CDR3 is TGCGCCAGCAGCTTGGGGGGACAGAGGAGTGAAAAACTGTTTTTT. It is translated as CASSLGGQRSEKLFF.

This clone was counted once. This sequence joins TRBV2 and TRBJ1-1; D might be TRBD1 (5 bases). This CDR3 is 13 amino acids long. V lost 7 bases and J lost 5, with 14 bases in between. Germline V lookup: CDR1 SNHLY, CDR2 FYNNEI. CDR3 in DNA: TGTGCCAGCATACAACAGGTGGTGACTGAAGCTTTCTTT. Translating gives CASIQQVVTEAFF. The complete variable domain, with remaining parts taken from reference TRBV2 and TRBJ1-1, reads EPEVTQTPSHQVTQMGQEVILRCVPISNHLYFYWYRQILGQKVEFLVSFYNNEISEKSEIFDDQFSVERPDGSNFTLKIRSTKLEDSAMYFCASIQQVVTEAFFGQGTRLTVV.

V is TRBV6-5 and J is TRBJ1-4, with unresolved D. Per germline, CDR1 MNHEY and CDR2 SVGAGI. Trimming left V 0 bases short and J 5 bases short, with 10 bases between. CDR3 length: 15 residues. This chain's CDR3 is CASSYSGRPNEKLFF. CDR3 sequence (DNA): TGTGCCAGCAGTTACTCGGGCAGGCCGAATGAAAAACTGTTTTTT.

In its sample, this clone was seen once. The CDR3 DNA is TGTGCCAGCAGCTTAGCCCTGAGCTCCTACAATGAGCAGTTCTTC. The encoded protein is CASSLALSSYNEQFF. The V gene is TRBV7-8, the J gene TRBJ2-1; D unresolved. CDR3 length equals 15 residues. Between the trimmed V and J ends, which lost 0 bases and 0 bases, there was a span of 6 bases. Germline V CDR1 and CDR2: SGHVS, FQNEAQ.

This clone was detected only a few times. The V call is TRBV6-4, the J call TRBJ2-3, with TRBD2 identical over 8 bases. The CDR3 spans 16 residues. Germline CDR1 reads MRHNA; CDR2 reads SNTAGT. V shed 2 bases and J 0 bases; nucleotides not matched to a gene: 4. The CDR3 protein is CASSDAAGGSTDTQYF. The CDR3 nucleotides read TGTGCCAGCAGTGACGCTGCGGGGGGCAGCACAGATACGCAGTATTTT.

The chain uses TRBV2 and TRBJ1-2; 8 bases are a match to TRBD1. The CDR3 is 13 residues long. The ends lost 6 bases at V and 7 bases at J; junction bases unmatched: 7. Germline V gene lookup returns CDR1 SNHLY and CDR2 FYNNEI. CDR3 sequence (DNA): TGTGCCAGCAGAAAGGACAGGGACGCTGGCTACACCTTC. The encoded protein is CASRKDRDAGYTF.

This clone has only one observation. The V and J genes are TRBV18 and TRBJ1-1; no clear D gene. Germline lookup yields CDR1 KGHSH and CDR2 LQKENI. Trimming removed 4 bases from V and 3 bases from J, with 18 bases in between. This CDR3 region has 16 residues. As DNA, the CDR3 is TGTGCCAGCTCACGGGCGCAACTACGGGGTTACACTGAAGCTTTCTTT. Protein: CASSRAQLRGYTEAFF. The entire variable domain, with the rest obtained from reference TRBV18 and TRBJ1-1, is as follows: NAGVMQNPRHLVRRRGQEARLRCSPMKGHSHVYWYRQLPEEGLKFMVYLQKENIIDESGMPKERFSAEFPKEGPSILRIQQVVRGDSAAYFCASSRAQLRGYTEAFFGQGTRLTVV.